This T cell receptor (beta chain) was retrieved from a study of control samples from healthy donors and cancer patients. Using immunoSEQ multiplex PCR, the repertoire was profiled, and TCRdb retains in-frame clones only, with some absent. The sample yields about 160,000 clones, 96% seen once. CDR3 size: 18 residues. Germline V CDR1 and CDR2: MGHRA, YSYEKL. After removal of 0 bases from V and 6 bases from J, the junction contained 10 bases not matched to a gene. The count of this clone is one. The TCR sequence derives from a woman aged 25 to 45 in good health. The sample comprised blood. The V gene is TRBV4-1, the J gene TRBJ1-5; 11 bases are shared with TRBD1. DNA of the CDR3: TGCGCCAGCAGCCAAGATCCCCGGACAGGGGGCTTTGTTCAGCCCCAGCATTTT. Protein sequence: CASSQDPRTGGFVQPQHF.